The clone carrying this T cell receptor (beta chain) has a count of ten or more. Its specificity is unknown. This entry comes from a study of neurological immune-mediated disorders. Whole-study findings and limits: The authors found no clinical or MRI feature associated with the multiple sclerosis repertoire cluster.

Each CDR3 protein is one row after TCRdb ran MiXCR on the 5' RACE reads. Here the sample spans about 55,000 distinct CDR3 sequences, around 3.6% being singletons. V shed 4 bases and J 3 bases; nucleotides not matched to a gene: 4. CDR1 is SGHRS, CDR2 YFSETQ, per germline. The CDR3 length is 13 residues. The sequenced material came from PBMCs. The chain combines TRBV5-1 with TRBJ2-7; 7 nucleotides line up with TRBD2. The TCR comes from a young man with multiple sclerosis. CDR3 loop: CASSAGLDYEQYF. The CDR3 coding sequence is TGCGCCAGCAGCGCTGGACTAGACTACGAGCAGTACTTC.